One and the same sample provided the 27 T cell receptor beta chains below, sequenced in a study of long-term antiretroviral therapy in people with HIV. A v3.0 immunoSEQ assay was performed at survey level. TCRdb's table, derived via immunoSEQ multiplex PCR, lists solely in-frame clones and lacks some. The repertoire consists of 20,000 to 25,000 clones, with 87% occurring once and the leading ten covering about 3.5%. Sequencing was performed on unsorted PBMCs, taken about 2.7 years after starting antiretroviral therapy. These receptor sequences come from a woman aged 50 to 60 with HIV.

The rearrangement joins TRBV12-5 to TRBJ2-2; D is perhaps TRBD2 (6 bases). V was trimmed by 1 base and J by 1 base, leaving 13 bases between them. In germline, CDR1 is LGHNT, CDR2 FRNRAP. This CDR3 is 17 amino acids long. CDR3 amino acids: CASGLATGTLNTGELFF. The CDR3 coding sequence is TGTGCTAGTGGTTTGGCGACCGGGACTTTGAACACCGGGGAGCTGTTTTTT.

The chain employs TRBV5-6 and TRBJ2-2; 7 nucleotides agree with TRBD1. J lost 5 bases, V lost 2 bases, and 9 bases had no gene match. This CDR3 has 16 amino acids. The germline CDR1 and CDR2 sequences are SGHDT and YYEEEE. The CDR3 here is CASSFPLGGDTGELFF. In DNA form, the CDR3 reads TGTGCCAGCAGCTTCCCCTTAGGGGGCGATACCGGGGAGCTGTTTTTT. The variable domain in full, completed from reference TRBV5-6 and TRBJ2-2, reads DAGVTQSPTHLIKTRGQQVTLRCSPKSGHDTVSWYQQALGQGPQFIFQYYEEEERQRGNFPDRFSGHQFPNYSSELNVNALLLGDSALYLCASSFPLGGDTGELFFGEGSRLTVL.

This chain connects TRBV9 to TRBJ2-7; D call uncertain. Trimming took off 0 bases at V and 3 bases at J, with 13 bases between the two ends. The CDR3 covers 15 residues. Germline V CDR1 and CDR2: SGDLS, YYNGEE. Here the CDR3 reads CASSVEGRTGYEQYF. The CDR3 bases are TGTGCCAGCAGCGTAGAGGGAAGGACCGGCTACGAGCAGTACTTC.

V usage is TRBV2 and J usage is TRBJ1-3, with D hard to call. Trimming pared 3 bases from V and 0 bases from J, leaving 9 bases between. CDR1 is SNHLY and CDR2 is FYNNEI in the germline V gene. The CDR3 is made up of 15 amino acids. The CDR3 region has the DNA TGTGCCAGCAGTGAGGACCTCTTCTCTGGAAACACCATATATTTT. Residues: CASSEDLFSGNTIYF. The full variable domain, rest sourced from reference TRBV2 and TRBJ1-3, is EPEVTQTPSHQVTQMGQEVILRCVPISNHLYFYWYRQILGQKVEFLVSFYNNEISEKSEIFDDQFSVERPDGSNFTLKIRSTKLEDSAMYFCASSEDLFSGNTIYFGEGSWLTVV.

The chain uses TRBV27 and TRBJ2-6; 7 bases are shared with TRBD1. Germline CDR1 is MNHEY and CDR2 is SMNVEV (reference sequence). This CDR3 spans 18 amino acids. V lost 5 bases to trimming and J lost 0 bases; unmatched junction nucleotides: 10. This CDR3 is CASSPAGTVLSGANVLTF. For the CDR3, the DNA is TGTGCCAGCAGTCCCGCCGGGACAGTCCTCTCTGGGGCCAACGTCCTGACTTTC. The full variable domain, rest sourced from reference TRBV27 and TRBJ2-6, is EAQVTQNPRYLITVTGKKLTVTCSQNMNHEYMSWYRQDPGLGLRQIYYSMNVEVTDKGDVPEGYKVSRKEKRNFPLILESPSPNQTSLYFCASSPAGTVLSGANVLTFGAGSRLTVL.

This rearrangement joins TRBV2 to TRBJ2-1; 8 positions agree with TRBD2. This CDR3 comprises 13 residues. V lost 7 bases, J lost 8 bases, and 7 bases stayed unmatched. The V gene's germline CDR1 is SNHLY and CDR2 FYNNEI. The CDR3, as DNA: TGTGCCAGCATCCGAAGGCGGGAGGATGAGCAGTTCTTC. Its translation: CASIRRREDEQFF.

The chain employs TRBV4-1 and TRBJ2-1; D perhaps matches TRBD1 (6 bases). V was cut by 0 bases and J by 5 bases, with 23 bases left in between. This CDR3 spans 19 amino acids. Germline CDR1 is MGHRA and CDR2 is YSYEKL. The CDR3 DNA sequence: TGCGCCAGCAGCCAAGATCGAGGGGGTACCACCGCCCCCCACAATGAGCAGTTCTTC. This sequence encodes CASSQDRGGTTAPHNEQFF.

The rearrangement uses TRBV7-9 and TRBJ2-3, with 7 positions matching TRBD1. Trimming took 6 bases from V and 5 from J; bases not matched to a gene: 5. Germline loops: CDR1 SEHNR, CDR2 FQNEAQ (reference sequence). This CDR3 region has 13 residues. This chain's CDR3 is CASRFTGEDTQYF. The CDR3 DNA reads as TGTGCCAGCAGGTTCACAGGGGAAGATACGCAGTATTTT.

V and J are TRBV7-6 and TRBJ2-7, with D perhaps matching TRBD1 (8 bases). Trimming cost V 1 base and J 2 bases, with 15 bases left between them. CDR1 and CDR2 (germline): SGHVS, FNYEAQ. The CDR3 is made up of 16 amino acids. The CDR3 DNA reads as TGTGCCAGCAGCTTAGGAGGACAGGGAGGGACCTACGAGCAGTACTTC. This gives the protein CASSLGGQGGTYEQYF.

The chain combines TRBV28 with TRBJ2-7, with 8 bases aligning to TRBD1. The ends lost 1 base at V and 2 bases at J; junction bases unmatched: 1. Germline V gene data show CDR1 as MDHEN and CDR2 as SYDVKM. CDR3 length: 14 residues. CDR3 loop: CASSLSDRAYEQYF. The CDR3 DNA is TGTGCCAGCAGTTTATCGGACAGGGCCTACGAGCAGTACTTC.

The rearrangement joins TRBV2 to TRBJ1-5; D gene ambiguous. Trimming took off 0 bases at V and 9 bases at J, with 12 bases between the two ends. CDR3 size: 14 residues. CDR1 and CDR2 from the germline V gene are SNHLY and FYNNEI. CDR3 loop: CASSEARRLLPQHF. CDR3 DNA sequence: TGTGCCAGCAGTGAAGCGCGTAGGCTGCTGCCCCAGCATTTT.

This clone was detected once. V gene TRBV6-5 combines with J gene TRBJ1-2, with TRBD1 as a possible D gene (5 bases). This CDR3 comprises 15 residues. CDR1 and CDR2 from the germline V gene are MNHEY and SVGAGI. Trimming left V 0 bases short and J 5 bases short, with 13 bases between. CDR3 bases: TGTGCCAGCAGTTACTCGACGGTCGCAGGGTATGGCTACACCTTC. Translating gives CASSYSTVAGYGYTF.

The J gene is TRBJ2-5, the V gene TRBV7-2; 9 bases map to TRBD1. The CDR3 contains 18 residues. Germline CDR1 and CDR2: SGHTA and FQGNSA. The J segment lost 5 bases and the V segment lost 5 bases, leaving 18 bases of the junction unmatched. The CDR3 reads CASSLRGRDRASVETQYF. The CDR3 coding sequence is TGTGCCAGCAGCCTTAGGGGGAGGGACAGGGCCTCAGTTGAGACCCAGTACTTC.

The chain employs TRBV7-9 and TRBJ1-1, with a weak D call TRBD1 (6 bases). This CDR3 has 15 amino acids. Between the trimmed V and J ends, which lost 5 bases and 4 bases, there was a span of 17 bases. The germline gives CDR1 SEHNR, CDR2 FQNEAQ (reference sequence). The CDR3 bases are TGTGCCAGCAGCCCGAACAGGGTGGAGGGCACTGAAGCTTTCTTT. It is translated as CASSPNRVEGTEAFF.

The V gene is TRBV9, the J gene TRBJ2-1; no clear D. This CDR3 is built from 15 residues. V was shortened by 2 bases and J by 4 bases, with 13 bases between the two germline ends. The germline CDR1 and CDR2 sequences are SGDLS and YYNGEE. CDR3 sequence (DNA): TGTGCCAGCAGCGTTAGTGAGTTTTTTTACAATGAGCAGTTCTTC. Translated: CASSVSEFFYNEQFF.

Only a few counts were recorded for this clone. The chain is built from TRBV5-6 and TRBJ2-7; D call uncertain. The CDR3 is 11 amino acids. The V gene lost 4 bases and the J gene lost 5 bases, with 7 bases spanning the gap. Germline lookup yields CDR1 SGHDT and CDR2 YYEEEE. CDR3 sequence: CASSLTDEQYF. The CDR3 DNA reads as TGTGCCAGCAGCCTAACCGACGAGCAGTACTTC.

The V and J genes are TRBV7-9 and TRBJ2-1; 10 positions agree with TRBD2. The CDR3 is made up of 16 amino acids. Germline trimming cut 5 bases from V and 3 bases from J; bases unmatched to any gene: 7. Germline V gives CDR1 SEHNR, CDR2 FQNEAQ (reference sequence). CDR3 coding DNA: TGTGCCAGCAGCCCTACCGGGACTAGCGACTACAATGAGCAGTTCTTC. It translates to CASSPTGTSDYNEQFF.

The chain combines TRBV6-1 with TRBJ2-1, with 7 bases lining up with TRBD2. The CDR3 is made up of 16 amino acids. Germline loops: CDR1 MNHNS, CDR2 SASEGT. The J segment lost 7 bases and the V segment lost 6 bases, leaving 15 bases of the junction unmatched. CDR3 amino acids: CASREPRDYEENEQFF. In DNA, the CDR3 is TGTGCCAGCAGAGAACCACGGGACTACGAGGAAAATGAGCAGTTCTTC.

The CDR3 DNA reads TGTGCCATCAGTGAGGGGGGGCCGGGAGAGACCCAGTACTTC. It is translated as CAISEGGPGETQYF. This sequence joins TRBV10-3 and TRBJ2-5; the D call may be TRBD1 or TRBD2 (6 bases each). Looked up from germline, CDR1 is ENHRY and CDR2 is SYGVKD. The CDR3 contains 14 residues. Deletions cut 2 bases from V and 4 bases from J, with 11 bases between.

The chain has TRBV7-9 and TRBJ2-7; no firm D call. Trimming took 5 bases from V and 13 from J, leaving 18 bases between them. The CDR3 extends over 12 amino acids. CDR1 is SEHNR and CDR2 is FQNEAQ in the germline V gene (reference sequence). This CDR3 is CASSRPGSEFYF. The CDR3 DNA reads TGTGCCAGCAGCCGCCCCGGGTCGGAGTTTTACTTC.

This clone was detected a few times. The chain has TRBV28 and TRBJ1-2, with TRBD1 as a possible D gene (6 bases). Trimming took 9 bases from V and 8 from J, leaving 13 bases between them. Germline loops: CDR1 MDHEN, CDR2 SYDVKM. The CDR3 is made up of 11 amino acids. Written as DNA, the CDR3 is TGTGCCAGTTATACAGGGTGGGGCTACACCTTC. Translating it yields CASYTGWGYTF.

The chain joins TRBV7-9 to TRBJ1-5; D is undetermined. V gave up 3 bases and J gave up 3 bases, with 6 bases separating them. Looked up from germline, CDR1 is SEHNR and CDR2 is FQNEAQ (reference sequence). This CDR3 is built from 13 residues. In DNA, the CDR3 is TGTGCCAGCAGCTTCGACACCAATCAGCCCCAGCATTTT. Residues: CASSFDTNQPQHF. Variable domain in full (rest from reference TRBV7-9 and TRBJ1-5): DTGVSQNPRHKITKRGQNVTFRCDPISEHNRLYWYRQTLGQGPEFLTYFQNEAQLEKSRLLSDRFSAERPKGSFSTLEIQRTEQGDSAMYLCASSFDTNQPQHFGDGTRLSIL.

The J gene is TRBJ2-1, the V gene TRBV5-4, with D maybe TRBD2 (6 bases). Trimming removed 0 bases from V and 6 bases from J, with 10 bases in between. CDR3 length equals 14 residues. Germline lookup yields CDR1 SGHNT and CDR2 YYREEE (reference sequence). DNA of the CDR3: TGTGCCAGCAGCTTGGTGGGGGGAAGCAATGAGCAGTTCTTC. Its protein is CASSLVGGSNEQFF.

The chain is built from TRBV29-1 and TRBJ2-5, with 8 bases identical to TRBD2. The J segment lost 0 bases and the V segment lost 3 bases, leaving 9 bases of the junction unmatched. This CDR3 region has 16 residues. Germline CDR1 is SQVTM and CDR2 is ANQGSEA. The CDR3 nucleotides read TGCAGCGTTGAGACGGGAGGGCCCGGGTACCAAGAGACCCAGTACTTC. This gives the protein CSVETGGPGYQETQYF.

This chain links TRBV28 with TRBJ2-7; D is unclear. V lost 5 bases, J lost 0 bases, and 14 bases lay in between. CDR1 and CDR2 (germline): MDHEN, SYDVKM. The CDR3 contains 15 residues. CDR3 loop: CASSNLLPSSYEQYF. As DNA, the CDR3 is TGTGCCAGCAGTAACCTTTTGCCCAGCTCCTACGAGCAGTACTTC.

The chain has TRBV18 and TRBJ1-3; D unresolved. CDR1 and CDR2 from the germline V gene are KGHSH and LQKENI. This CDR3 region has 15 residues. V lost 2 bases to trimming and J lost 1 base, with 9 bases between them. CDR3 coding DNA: TGTGCCAGCTCACCAGGGCGGGAATCTGGAAACACCATATATTTT. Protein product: CASSPGRESGNTIYF.

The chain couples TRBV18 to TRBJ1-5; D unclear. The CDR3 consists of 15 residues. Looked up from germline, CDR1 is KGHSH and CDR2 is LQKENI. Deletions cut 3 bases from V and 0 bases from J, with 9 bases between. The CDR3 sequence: CASSPIRDSNQPQHF. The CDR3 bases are TGTGCCAGCTCACCTATTAGGGATAGCAATCAGCCCCAGCATTTT.